One sample yielded the 2 T cell receptor beta chains listed below, sequenced in a study of patients and donors after allogeneic stem cell transplantation. TCRdb used MiXCR to reprocess the RT-PCR reads, holding one entry per CDR3 protein. The sample carries 900,000 to 1,000,000 distinct CDR3 sequences, about 20% recorded once. Sequencing used blood, either unsorted or a sorted T cell fraction (not recorded which). The receptors were sampled from a human donor who was either an allogeneic HSCT recipient or a stem cell or donor lymphocyte infusion donor (not recorded which). It is not recorded whose cells these are; they may come from a transplant donor.

Concerning this clonotype itself: At one end the junction does not follow the germline gene, possibly because of a read error. The V gene is TRBV7-6, the J gene TRBJ2-3; 8 nucleotides agree with TRBD2. The CDR3 consists of 15 residues. Germline V lookup: CDR1 SGHVS, CDR2 FNYEAQ. The CDR3 DNA follows: TGTGCCAGCAGCCTAGCGGGTTCTGGCACAGATACGCAGTATTTT. It yields the protein CASSLAGSGTDTQYF.

The V and J genes are TRBV20-1 and TRBJ2-1, with D perhaps TRBD2 (5 bases). The V gene's germline CDR1 is DFQATT and CDR2 SNEGSKA (reference sequence). The CDR3 spans 16 residues. V dropped 3 bases and J dropped 7 bases, with 22 bases sitting between them. The CDR3 is CSASPKVLAWANEQFF. Here the CDR3 DNA reads TGCAGTGCTAGTCCTAAAGTCCTAGCATGGGCGAATGAGCAGTTCTTC.